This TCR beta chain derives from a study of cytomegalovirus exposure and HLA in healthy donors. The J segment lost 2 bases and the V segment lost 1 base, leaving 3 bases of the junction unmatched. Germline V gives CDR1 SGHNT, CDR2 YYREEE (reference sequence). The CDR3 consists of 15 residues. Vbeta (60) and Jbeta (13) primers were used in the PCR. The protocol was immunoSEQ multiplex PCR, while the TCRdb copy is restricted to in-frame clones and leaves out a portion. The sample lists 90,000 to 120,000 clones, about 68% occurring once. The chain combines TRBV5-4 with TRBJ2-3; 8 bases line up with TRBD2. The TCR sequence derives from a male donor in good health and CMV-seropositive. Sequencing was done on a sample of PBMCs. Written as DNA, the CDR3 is TGTGCCAGCAGCTTGAAGCGGGGGTTCACAGATACGCAGTATTTT. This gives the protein CASSLKRGFTDTQYF.